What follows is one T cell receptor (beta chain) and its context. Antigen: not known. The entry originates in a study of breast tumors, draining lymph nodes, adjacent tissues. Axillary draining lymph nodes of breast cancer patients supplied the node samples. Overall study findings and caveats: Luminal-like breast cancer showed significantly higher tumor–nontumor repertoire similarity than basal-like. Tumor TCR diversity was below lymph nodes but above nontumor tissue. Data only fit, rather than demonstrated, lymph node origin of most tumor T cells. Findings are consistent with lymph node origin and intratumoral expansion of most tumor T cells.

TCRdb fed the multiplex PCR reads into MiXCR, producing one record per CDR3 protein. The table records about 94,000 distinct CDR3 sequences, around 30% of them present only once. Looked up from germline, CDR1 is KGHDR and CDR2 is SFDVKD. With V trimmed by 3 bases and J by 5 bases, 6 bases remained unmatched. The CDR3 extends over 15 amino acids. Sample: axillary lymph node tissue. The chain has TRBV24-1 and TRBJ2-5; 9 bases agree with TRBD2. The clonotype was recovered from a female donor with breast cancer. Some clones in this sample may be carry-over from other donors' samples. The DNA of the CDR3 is TGTGCCACCAGTGATGGAATACTAGCGGGTGAGACCCAGTACTTC. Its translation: CATSDGILAGETQYF.